The rows below give T cell receptor beta chains drawn from one sample of a study of shared clonotypes between healthy human individuals. The table came from immunoSEQ multiplex PCR; TCRdb's copy has only in-frame clones and leaves some out. There are 2,500,000 or so clones in the sample; roughly 92% occur only once, and around 0.14% lies in the top ten. The sample taken for sequencing was naive CD4+ T cells sorted from blood. The origin of the receptors is a man aged 18 to 30 in good health. The CDR3 runs from the conserved cysteine through the conserved F or W. The D gene is left open where the match is weak. Size tells how often a clone was seen (once, few, many) or the class of an expanded clone, and some rows leave it out.

D gene	clone size	V gene	J gene	CDR3 length	CDR3 protein	CDR3 DNA
NA	NA	TRBV11-2	TRBJ2-1	15	CASSLEASPYNEQFF	TGTGCCAGCAGCTTAGAGGCTAGCCCGTACAATGAGCAGTTCTTC
TRBD1	NA	TRBV6-1	TRBJ2-2	16	CASSDYWRQGDGELFF	TGTGCCAGCAGTGATTATTGGAGACAGGGGGACGGGGAGCTGTTTTTT
TRBD1	once	TRBV9	TRBJ1-4	16	CASSVDAGGTNEKLFF	TGTGCCAGCAGCGTAGATGCAGGGGGAACTAATGAAAAACTGTTTTTT
TRBD2	NA	TRBV6-5	TRBJ2-1	14	CASTRAGDYNEQFF	TGTGCCAGCACTAGGGCGGGAGACTACAATGAGCAGTTCTTC
NA	few	TRBV7-9	TRBJ1-6	13	CATGGPDNSPLHF	TGTGCCACCGGAGGTCCGGATAATTCACCCCTCCACTTT
NA	NA	TRBV18	TRBJ1-1	13	CASSPGWQQKAFF	TGTGCCAGCTCACCGGGGTGGCAGCAAAAAGCTTTCTTT
NA	NA	TRBV5-1	TRBJ1-3	14	CASSLGELGNTIYF	TGCGCCAGCAGCCTAGGGGAACTTGGAAACACCATATATTTT
NA	NA	TRBV6-5	TRBJ2-7	15	CASSRTDRSSYEQYF	TGTGCCAGCAGCCGAACCGACAGAAGCTCCTACGAGCAGTACTTC
NA	NA	TRBV19	TRBJ1-5	17	CASGSLGAQSLDQPQHF	TGTGCCAGTGGAAGCCTGGGGGCGCAGAGTTTGGATCAGCCCCAGCATTTT
NA	NA	TRBV5-1	TRBJ2-2	14	CASSLRSGTGELFF	TGCGCCAGCAGCCTAAGGTCGGGTACCGGGGAGCTGTTTTTT
NA	NA	TRBV15	TRBJ2-3	12	CATSVSIDTQYF	TGTGCCACCAGCGTATCGATTGATACGCAGTATTTT
NA	NA	TRBV2	TRBJ1-6	14	CASSSLGDSSPLHF	TGTGCCAGCTCCTCCCTCGGCGATAGTTCACCCCTCCACTTT
NA	NA	TRBV5-8	TRBJ1-2	13	CASTRDTNYGYTF	TGTGCCAGCACCCGGGACACAAACTATGGCTACACCTTC
NA	NA	TRBV7-7	TRBJ2-7	14	CASSPTGNPYEQYF	TGTGCTAGCAGTCCCACAGGAAATCCCTACGAGCAGTACTTC
NA	NA	TRBV19	TRBJ1-2	12	CASYAVNYGYTF	TGTGCCAGTTATGCAGTTAACTATGGCTACACCTTC
TRBD2	NA	TRBV7-2	TRBJ2-7	14	CASSSSGLDYEQYF	TGTGCCAGCAGCTCGTCGGGACTAGACTACGAGCAGTACTTC
TRBD1	once	TRBV5-4	TRBJ2-7	14	CASSLDRGGTEQYF	TGTGCCAGCAGCTTGGACAGGGGCGGAACCGAGCAGTACTTC
NA	NA	TRBV2	TRBJ2-1	11	CASRGDYEQFF	TGTGCCAGCAGGGGGGATTATGAGCAGTTCTTC